This T cell receptor beta chain was sequenced for a study of OX40 agonist ivuxolimab in advanced cancers. TCRdb keeps only in-frame clones here, not all; method: immunoSEQ multiplex PCR. The sample contains 40,000 to 60,000 clones, approximately 88% of which appear only once. From germline, CDR1 is LNHDA and CDR2 SQIVND (reference sequence). This CDR3 has 15 amino acids. The V end lost 4 bases, the J end lost 2 bases, and 15 bases lay between the germline ends. The TCR was taken from an adult with an advanced solid tumor such as melanoma, head and neck, liver or kidney cancer. The sample was CD4+ or CD8+ T cells sorted from blood, taken in a trial of the OX40 agonist ivuxolimab. The chain carries TRBV19 and TRBJ2-7; D gene uncertain. In nucleotides, the CDR3 is TGTGCCAGTAGTACCCCTGGTGGCAAAACCTACGAGCAGTACTTC. It translates to CASSTPGGKTYEQYF.